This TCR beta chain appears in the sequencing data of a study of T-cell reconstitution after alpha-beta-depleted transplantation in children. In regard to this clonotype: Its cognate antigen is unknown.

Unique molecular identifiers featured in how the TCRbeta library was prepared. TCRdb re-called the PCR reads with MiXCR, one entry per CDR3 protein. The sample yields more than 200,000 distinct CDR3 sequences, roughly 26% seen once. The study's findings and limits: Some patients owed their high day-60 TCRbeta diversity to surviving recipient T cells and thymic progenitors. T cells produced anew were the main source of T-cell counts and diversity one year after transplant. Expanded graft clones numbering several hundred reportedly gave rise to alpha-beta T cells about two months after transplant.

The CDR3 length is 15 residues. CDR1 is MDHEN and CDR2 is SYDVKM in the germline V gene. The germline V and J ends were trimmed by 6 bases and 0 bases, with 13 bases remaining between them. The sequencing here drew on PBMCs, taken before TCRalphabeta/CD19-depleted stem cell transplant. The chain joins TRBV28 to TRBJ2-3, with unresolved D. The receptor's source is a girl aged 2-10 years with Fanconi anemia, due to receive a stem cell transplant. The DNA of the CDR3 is TGTGCCAGCAGCCCCGATCGGGCTAGCACAGATACGCAGTATTTT. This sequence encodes CASSPDRASTDTQYF.